Included here is one TCR beta chain sequence, with context. This sample is drawn from a study of control samples from healthy donors and cancer patients. TCRdb keeps only in-frame clones here, not all; method: immunoSEQ multiplex PCR. This table holds about 120,000 clones, roughly nine tenths found once. This TCR was sampled from a man aged 50-59 years in good health. The sample taken for sequencing was blood.

In DNA, the CDR3 is TGCAGCGTAGGACAGGGCAGCTCTGGGGCCAACGTCCTGACTTTC. This codes for CSVGQGSSGANVLTF. The chain uses TRBV29-1 and TRBJ2-6; 8 nucleotides align to TRBD1. CDR3 size: 15 residues. Trimming cost V 6 bases and J 0 bases; bases outside gene matches: 4. Germline loops: CDR1 SQVTM, CDR2 ANQGSEA.